This TCR beta chain was identified during a study of PD-1 blockade in classical Hodgkin lymphoma. Study outcomes and limitations: Newly diagnosed and completely responding patients shared comparable baseline diversity. Nivolumab initiation under 1 year post-ASCT meant exclusion.

V lost 6 bases to trimming and J lost 4 bases; unmatched junction nucleotides: 6. There are 14 residues in the CDR3. The germline CDR1 and CDR2 sequences are LNHDA and SQIVND (reference sequence). About this clone itself: No antigen is known for it.

The table came from immunoSEQ multiplex PCR; TCRdb's copy has only in-frame clones and leaves some out. Among 130,000 to 150,000 clones listed, about four fifths were seen once. Every patient was affected by relapse after autologous stem cell transplantation, while exposure to brentuximab vedotin was not uniform. The V and J genes are TRBV19 and TRBJ2-3; 8 bases agree with TRBD1. This sequence was found in a human donor with classical Hodgkin lymphoma. Sequences were derived from peripheral blood mononuclear cells (PBMCs), sampled before the second cycle of nivolumab. The CDR3 nucleotides are TGTGCCAGTAGAGTCGGACAGGGTTCAGATACGCAGTATTTT. Amino acid sequence: CASRVGQGSDTQYF. The complete variable domain, with remaining parts taken from reference TRBV19 and TRBJ2-3, reads DGGITQSPKYLFRKEGQNVTLSCEQNLNHDAMYWYRQDPGQGLRLIYYSQIVNDFQKGDIAEGYSVSREKKESFPLTVTSAQKNPTAFYLCASRVGQGSDTQYFGPGTRLTVL.